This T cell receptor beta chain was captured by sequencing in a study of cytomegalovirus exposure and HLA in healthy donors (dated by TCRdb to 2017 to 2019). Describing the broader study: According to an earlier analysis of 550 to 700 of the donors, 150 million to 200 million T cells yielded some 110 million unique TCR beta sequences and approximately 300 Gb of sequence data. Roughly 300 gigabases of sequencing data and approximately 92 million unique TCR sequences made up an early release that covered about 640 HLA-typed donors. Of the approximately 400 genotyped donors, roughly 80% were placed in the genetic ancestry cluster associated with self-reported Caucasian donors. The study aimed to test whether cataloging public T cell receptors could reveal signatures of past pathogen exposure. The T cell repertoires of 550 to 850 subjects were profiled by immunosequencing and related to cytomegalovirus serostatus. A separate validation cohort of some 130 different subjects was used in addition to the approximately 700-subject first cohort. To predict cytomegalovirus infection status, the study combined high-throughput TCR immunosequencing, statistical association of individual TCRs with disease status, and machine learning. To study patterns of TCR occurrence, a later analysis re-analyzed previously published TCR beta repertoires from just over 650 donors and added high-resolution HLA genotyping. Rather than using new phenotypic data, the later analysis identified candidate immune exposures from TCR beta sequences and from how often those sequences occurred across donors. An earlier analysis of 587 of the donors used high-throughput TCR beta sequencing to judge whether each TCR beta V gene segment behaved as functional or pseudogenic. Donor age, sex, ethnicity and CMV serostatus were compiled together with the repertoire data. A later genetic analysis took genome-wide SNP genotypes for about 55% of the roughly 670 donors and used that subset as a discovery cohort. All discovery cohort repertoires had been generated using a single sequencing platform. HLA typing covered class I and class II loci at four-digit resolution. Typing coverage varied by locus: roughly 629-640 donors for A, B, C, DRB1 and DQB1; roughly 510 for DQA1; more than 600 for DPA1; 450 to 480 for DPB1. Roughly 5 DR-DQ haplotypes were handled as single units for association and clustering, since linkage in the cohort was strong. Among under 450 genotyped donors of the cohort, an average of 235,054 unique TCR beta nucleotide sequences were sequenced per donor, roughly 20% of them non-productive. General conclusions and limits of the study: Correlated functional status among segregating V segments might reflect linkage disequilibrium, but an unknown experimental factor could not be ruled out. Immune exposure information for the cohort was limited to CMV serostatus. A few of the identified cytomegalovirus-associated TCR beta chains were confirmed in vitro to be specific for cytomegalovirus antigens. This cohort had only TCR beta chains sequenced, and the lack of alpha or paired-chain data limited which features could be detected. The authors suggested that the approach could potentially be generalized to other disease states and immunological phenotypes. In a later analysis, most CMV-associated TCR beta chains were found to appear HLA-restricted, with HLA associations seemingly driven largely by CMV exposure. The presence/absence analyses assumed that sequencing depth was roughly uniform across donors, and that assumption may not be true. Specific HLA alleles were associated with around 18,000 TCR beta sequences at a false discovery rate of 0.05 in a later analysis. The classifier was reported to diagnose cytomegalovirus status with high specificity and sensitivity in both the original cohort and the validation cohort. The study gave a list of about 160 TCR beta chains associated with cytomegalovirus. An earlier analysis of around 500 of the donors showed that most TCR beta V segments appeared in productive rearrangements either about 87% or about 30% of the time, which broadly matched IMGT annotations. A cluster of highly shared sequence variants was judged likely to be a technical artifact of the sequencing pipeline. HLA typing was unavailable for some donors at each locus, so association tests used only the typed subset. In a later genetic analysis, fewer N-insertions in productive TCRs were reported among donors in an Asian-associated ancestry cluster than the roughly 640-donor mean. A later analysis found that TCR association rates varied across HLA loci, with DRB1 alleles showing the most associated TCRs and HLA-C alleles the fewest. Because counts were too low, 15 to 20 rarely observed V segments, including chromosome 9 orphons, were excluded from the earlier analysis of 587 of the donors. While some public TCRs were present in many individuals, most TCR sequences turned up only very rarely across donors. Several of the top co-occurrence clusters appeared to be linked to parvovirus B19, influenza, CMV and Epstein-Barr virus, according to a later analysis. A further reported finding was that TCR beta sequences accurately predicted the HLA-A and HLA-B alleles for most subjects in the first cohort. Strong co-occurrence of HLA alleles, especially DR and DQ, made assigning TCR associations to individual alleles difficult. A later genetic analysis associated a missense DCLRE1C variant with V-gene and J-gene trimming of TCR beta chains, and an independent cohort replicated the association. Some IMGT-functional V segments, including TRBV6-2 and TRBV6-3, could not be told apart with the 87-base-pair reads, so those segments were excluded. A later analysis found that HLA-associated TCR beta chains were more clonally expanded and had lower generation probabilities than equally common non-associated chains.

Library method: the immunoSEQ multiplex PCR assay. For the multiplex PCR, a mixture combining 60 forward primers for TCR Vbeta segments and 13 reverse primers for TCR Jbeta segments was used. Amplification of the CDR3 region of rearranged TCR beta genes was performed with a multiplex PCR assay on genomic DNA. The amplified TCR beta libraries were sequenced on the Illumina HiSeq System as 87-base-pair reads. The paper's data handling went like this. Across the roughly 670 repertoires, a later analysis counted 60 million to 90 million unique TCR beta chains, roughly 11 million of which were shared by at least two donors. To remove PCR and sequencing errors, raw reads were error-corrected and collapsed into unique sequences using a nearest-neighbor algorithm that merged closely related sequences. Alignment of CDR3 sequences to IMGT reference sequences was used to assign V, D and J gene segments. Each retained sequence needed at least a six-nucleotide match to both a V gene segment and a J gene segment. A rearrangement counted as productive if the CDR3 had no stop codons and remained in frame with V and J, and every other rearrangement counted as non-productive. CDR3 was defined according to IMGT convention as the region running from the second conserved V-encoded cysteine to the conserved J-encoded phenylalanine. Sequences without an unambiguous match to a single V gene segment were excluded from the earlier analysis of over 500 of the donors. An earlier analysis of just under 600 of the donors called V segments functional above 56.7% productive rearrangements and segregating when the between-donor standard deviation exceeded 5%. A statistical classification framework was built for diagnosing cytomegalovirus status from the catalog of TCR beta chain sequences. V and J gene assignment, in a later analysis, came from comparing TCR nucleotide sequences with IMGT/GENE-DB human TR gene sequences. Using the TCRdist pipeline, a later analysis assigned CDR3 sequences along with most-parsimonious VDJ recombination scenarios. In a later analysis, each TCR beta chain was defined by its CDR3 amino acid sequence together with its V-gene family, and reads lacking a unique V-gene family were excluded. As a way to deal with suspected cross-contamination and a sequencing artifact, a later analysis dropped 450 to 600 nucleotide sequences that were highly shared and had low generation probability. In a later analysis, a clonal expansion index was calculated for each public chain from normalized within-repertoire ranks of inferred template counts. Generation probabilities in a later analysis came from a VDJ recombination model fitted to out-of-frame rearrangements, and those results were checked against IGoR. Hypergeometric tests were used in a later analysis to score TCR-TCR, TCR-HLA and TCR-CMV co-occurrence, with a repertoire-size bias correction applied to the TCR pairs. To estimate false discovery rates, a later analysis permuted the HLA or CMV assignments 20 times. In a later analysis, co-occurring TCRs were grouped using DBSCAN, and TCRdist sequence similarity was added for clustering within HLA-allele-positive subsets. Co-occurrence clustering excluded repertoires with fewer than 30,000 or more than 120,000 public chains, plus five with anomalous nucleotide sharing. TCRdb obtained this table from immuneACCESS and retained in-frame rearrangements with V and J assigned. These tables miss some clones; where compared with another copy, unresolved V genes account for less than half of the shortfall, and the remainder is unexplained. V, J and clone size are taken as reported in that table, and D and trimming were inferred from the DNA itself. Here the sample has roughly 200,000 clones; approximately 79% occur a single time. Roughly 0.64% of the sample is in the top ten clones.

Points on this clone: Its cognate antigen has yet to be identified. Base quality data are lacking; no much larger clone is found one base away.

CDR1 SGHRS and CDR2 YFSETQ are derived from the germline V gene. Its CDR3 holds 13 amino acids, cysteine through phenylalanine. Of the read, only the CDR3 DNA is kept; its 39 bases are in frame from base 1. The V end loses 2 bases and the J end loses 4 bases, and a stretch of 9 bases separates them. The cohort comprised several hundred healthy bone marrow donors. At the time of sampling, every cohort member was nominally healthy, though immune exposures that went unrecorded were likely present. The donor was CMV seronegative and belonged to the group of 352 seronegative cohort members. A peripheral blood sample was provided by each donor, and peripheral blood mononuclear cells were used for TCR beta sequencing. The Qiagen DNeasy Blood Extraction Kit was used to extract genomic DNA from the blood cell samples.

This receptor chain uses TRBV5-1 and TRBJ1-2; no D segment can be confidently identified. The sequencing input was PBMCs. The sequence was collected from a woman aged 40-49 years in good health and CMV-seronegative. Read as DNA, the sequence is TGCGCCAGCAGCTTATCGGACTTCTATGGCTACACCTTC. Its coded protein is CASSLSDFYGYTF.